What follows are 6 T cell receptor beta chains derived from one specimen sequenced in a study of regulatory T cells in long-lasting Graves disease (dated by TCRdb to the early 2020s). The library relied on multiplex PCR. This sample was sequenced with an Illumina HiSeq 4000. TCR beta libraries were built with iRepertoire HTBI primers and Arm-PCR amplification of CDR3 regions. The public reads were reprocessed in TCRdb via fastp at Q25 and MiXCR, keeping in-frame beta chains. Rows matching on CDR3 protein sequence are summarized as one entry with the most common DNA and genes. For this sample there are 500,000 or so distinct CDR3 sequences; less than 15% appear just once. Clones ranked in the top ten supply under 20% of the sample. Reading the label with the study, this specimen's time point is: newly diagnosed GD, antithyroid drugs for less than 3 months. For both TCR sequencing and RNA sequencing, RNA was extracted from PBMCs using TRIzol.

These same records also appear under a second study, on T cells in Graves' hyperthyroidism and ophthalmopathy.

The sequencing here drew on peripheral blood mononuclear cells (PBMCs), taken at new diagnosis, from a patient treated with antithyroid drugs. The receptor source for this set is a woman aged 45-60 years with Graves disease. Donor details come from another sample of the same person, matched by shared clones.

This clonotype appeared many times. This chain joins TRBV12-3 or TRBV12-4 and TRBJ1-1; D might be TRBD1 (5 bases). The CDR3 covers 15 residues. V lost 1 base and J lost 9, with 18 bases in between. The CDR3 DNA sequence: TGTGCCAGCAGTTTAGAACAATGGAATAAGGACAAAGCTTTCTTT. It yields the protein CASSLEQWNKDKAFF.

This clonotype has more than one count but fewer than ten. V is TRBV2 and J is TRBJ2-1; D perhaps matches TRBD2 (7 bases). The CDR3 extends over 15 amino acids. The germline gives CDR1 SNHLY, CDR2 FYNNEI. The chain's CDR3 is CAFGGAGFSYNEQFF. The CDR3 nucleotides read TGTGCTTTTGGGGGGGCGGGATTCTCCTACAATGAGCAGTTCTTC.

On this clonotype itself: This may arise from a read error, as a much more abundant clone is one base away. The chain has TRBV28 and TRBJ2-6; a weak D match, TRBD2 (6 bases). The ends were cut back, 0 bases at V and 0 bases at J, with 9 bases in the middle. Germline CDR1 reads MDHEN; CDR2 reads SYDVKM. This CDR3 has 17 residues. The CDR3 DNA reads TGTGCCAGCAGTTTATGGCGGGACCTCTCTGGGGCCAACGTCCTGACTTTC. It encodes CASSLWRDLSGANVLTF.

This clonotype was found many times. The chain combines TRBV30 with TRBJ1-2; D not resolved. CDR1 GTSNPN and CDR2 SVGIG come from the germline V gene (reference sequence). The V gene lost 3 bases and the J gene lost 2 bases, with 7 bases spanning the gap. The CDR3 is 12 residues long. CDR3 amino acids: CAWSVENYGYTF. In DNA, the CDR3 is TGTGCCTGGAGCGTCGAAAACTATGGCTACACCTTC.

In this sample, this clonotype turned up many times. The chain uses TRBV7-8 and TRBJ2-3; TRBD1 agrees at 7 bases. From germline, CDR1 is SGHVS and CDR2 FQNEAQ. Losses at the gene ends were 3 bases for V and 1 base for J; bases not matched to a gene: 7. This CDR3 contains 16 residues. CDR3 sequence reads: CASSFLTGPGTDTQYF. The CDR3 DNA sequence: TGTGCCAGCAGCTTTTTGACAGGGCCAGGCACAGATACGCAGTATTTT.

This clonotype was seen repeatedly, ten times or more. This chain links TRBV7-9 with TRBJ2-7; 8 bases match TRBD1. This CDR3 region has 16 residues. In germline, CDR1 is SEHNR, CDR2 FQNEAQ (reference sequence). V was pared by 4 bases and J by 7 bases, with 15 bases of the junction left unmatched. The CDR3 sequence is CASSSTGAHSGYEQYF. DNA of the CDR3: TGTGCCAGCAGCTCGACAGGGGCTCACTCGGGTTATGAGCAGTACTTC.